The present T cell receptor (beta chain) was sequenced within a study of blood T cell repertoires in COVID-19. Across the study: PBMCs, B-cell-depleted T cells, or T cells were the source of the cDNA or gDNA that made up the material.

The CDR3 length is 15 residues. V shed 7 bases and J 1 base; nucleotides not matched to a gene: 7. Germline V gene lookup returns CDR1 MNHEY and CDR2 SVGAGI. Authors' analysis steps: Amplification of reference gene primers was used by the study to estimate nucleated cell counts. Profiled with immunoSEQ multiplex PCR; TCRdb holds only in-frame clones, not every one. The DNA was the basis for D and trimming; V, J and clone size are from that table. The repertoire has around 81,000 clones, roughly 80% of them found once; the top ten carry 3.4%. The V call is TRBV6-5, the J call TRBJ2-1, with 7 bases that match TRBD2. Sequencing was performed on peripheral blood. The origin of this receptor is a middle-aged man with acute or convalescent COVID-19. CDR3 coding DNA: TGTGCCAGCACTGGCGGGAGAGGGTCCTACAATGAGCAGTTCTTC. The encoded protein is CASTGGRGSYNEQFF.